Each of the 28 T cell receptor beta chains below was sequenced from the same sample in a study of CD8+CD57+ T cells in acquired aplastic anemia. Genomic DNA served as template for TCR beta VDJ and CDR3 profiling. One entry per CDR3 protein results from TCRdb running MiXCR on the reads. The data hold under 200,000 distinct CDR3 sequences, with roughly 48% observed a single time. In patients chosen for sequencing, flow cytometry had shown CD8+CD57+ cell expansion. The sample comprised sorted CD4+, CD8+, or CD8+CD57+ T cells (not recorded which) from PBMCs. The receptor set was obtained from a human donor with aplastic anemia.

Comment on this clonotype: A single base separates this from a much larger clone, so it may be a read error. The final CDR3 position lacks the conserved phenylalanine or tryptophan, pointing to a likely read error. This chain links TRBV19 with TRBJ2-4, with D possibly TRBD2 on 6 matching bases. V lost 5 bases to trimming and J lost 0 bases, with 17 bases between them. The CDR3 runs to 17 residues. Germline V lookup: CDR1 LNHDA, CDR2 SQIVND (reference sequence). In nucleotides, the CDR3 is TGTGCCAGTAGTTCGGCGGGGCGGGGTCTAGCCAAAAACATTCAGTACCTC. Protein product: CASSSAGRGLAKNIQYL.

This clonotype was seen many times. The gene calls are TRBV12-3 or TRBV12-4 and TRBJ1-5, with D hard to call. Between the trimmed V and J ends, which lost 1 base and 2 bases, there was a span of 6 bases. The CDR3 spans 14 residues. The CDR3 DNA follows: TGTGCCAGCAGTTTAGTATTTGGCAATCAGCCCCAGCATTTT. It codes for CASSLVFGNQPQHF.

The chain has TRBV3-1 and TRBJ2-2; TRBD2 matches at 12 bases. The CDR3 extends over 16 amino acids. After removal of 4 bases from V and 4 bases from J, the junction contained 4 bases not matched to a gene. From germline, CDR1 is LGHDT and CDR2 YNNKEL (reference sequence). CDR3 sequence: CASSLWTSGITGELFF. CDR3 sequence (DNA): TGTGCCAGCAGCCTATGGACTAGCGGGATCACCGGGGAGCTGTTTTTT.

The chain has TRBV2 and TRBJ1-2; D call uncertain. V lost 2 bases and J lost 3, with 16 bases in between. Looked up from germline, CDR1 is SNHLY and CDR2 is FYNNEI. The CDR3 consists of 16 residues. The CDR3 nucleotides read TGTGCCAGCAGTGAATCGGGGAGGAACCAGCACTATGGCTACACCTTC. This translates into CASSESGRNQHYGYTF.

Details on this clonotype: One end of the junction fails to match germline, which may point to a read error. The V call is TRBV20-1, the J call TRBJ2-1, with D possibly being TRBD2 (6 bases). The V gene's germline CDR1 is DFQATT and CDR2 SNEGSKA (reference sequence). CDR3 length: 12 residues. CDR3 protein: CSAREGGNEQFF. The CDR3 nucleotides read TGCAGTGCCAGAGAGGGAGGCAATGAGCAGTTCTTC.

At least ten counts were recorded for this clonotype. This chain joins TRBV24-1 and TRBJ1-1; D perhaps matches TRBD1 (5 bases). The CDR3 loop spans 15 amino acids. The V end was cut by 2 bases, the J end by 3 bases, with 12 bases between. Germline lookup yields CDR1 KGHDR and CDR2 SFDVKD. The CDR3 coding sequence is TGTGCCACCAGTGATTCAGGGAGAGCGGACACTGAAGCTTTCTTT. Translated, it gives CATSDSGRADTEAFF.

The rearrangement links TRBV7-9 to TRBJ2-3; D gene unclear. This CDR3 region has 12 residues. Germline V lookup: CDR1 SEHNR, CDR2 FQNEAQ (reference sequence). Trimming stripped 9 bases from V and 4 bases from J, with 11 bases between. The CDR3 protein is CASSRSPDTQYF. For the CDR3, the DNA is TGTGCCAGTAGCCGTTCCCCAGATACGCAGTATTTT.

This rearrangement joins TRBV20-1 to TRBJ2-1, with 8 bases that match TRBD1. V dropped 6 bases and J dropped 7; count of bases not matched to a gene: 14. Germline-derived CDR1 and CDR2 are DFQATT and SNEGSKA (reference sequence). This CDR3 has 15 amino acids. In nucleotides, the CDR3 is TGCAGTGCCCCCGGACAGGGCAACATAGGGAATGAGCAGTTCTTC. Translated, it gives CSAPGQGNIGNEQFF.

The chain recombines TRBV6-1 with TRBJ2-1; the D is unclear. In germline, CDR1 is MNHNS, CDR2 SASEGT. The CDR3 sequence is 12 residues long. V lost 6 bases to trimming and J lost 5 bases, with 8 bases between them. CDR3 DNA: TGTGCCAGCAGCTTCACAGACAATGAGCAGTTCTTC. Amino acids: CASSFTDNEQFF.

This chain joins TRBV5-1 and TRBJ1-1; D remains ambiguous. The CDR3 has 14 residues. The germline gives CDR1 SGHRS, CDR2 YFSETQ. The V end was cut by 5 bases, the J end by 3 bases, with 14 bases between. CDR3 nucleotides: TGCGCCAGCAGTCAGGCTCTAGGGTACACTGAAGCTTTCTTT. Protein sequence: CASSQALGYTEAFF. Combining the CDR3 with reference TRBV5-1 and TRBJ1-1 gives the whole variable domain KAGVTQTPRYLIKTRGQQVTLSCSPISGHRSVSWYQQTPGQGLQFLFEYFSETQRNKGNFPGRFSGRQFSNSRSEMNVSTLELGDSALYLCASSQALGYTEAFFGQGTRLTVV.

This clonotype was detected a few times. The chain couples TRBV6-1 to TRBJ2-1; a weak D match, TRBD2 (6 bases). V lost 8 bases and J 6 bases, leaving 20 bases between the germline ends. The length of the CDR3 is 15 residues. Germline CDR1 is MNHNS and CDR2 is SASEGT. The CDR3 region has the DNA TGTGCCAGCTACATTAGCGGCGGAGTGTCCAATGAGCAGTTCTTC. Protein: CASYISGGVSNEQFF.

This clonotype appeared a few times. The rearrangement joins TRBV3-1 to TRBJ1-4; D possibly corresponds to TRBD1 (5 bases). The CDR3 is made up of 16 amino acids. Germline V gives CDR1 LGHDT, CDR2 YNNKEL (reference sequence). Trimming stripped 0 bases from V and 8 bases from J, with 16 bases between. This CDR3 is CASSQDPGLGREKLFF. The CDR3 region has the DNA TGTGCCAGCAGCCAAGATCCGGGCCTGGGACGGGAAAAACTGTTTTTT.

The chain's CDR3 is CASSEVDRGTEAFF. The CDR3, as DNA: TGTGCCAGCAGTGAAGTCGACAGGGGCACTGAAGCTTTCTTT. The chain links TRBV2 to TRBJ1-1; 8 bases match TRBD1. Germline trimming cut 1 base from V and 4 bases from J; bases unmatched to any gene: 2. CDR1 and CDR2 from the germline V gene are SNHLY and FYNNEI. CDR3 size: 14 residues.

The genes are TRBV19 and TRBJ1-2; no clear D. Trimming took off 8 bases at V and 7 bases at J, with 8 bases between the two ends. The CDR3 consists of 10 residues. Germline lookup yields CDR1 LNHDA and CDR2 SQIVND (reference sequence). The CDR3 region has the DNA TGTGCCAGTGGATCTGGTGGCTACACCTTC. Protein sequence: CASGSGGYTF. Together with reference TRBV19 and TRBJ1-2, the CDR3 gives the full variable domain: DGGITQSPKYLFRKEGQNVTLSCEQNLNHDAMYWYRQDPGQGLRLIYYSQIVNDFQKGDIAEGYSVSREKKESFPLTVTSAQKNPTAFYLCASGSGGYTFGSGTRLTVV.

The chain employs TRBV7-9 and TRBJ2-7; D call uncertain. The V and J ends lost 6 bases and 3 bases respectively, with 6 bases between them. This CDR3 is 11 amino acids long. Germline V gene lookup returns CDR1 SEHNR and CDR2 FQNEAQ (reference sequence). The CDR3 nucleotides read TGTGCCAGCAGGTCTAACTACGAGCAGTACTTC. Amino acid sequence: CASRSNYEQYF.

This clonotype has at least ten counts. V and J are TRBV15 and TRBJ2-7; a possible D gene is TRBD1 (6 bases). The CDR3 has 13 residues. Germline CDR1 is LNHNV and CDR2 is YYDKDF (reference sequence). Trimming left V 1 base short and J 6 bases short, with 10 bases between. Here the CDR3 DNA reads TGTGCCACCAGCAGAGGGACAGTACGCGAGCAGTACTTC. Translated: CATSRGTVREQYF.

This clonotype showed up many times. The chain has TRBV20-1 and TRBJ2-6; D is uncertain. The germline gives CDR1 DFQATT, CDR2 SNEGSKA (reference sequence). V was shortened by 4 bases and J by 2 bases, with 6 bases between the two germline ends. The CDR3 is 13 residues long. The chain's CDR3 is CSATTPGANVLTF. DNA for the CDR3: TGCAGTGCTACTACCCCTGGGGCCAACGTCCTGACTTTC.

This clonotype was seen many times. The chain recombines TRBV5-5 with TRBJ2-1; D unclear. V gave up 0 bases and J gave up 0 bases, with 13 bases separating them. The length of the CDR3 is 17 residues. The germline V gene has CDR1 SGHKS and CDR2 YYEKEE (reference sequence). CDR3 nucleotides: TGTGCCAGCAGCTTGGTCCAACAGCTTAGCTCCTACAATGAGCAGTTCTTC. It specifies CASSLVQQLSSYNEQFF. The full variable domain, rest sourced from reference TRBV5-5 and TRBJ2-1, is DAGVTQSPTHLIKTRGQQVTLRCSPISGHKSVSWYQQVLGQGPQFIFQYYEKEERGRGNFPDRFSARQFPNYSSELNVNALLLGDSALYLCASSLVQQLSSYNEQFFGPGTRLTVL.

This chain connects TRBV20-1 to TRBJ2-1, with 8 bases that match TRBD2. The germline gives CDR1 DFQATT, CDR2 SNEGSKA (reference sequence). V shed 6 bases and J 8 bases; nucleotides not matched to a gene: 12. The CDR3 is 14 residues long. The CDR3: CSARGGTLLYEQFF. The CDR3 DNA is TGCAGTGCCCGGGGGGGTACCCTCCTATATGAGCAGTTCTTC.

CDR3 sequence (DNA): TGCAGCGTTGGGTCCCGAAATGGCTACACCTTC. This translates into CSVGSRNGYTF. V and J are TRBV29-1 and TRBJ1-2; unclear D gene. Germline V gene sequence: CDR1 SQVTM, CDR2 ANQGSEA. This CDR3 region has 11 residues. Trimming pared 4 bases from V and 6 bases from J, leaving 9 bases between.

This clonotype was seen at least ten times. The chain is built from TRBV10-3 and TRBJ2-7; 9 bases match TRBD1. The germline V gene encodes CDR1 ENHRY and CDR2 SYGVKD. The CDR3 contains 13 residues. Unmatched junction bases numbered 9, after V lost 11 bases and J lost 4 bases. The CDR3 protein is CAATGTGNYEQYF. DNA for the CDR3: TGTGCCGCGACCGGGACAGGGAATTACGAGCAGTACTTC.

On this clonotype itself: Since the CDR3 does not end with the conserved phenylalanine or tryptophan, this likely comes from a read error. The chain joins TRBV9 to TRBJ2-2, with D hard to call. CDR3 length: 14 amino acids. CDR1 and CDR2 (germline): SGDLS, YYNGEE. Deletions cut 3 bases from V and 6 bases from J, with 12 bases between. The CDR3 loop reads CASSAYVGPGELFL. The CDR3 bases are TGTGCCAGCAGCGCCTATGTCGGTCCCGGGGAGCTGTTTCTT.

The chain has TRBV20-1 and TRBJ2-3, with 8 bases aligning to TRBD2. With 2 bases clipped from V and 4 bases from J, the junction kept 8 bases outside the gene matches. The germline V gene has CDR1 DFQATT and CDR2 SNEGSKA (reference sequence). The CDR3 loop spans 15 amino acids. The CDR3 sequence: CSARSPAGGADTQYF. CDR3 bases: TGCAGTGCTAGAAGTCCGGCGGGAGGCGCAGATACGCAGTATTTT.

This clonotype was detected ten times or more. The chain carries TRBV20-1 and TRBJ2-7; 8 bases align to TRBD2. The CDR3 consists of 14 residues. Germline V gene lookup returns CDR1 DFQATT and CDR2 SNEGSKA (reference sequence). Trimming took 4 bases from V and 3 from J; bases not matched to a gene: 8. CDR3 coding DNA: TGCAGTGCTAAGGGACTAGTTGGGGGCTACGAGCAGTACTTC. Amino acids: CSAKGLVGGYEQYF.

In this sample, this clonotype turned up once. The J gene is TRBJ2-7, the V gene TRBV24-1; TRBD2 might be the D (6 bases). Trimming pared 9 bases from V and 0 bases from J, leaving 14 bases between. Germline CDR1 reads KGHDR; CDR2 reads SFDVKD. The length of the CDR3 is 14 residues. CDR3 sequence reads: CATEEDYPSYEQYF. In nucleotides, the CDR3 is TGTGCCACCGAAGAGGACTACCCCTCCTACGAGCAGTACTTC.

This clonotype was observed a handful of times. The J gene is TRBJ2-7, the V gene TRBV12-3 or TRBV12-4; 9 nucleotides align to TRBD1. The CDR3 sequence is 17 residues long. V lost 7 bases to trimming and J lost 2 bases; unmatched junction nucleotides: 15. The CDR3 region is CASNDIGAGDRAYEQYF. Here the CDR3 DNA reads TGTGCCAGCAACGATATCGGGGCTGGGGACAGGGCCTACGAGCAGTACTTC.

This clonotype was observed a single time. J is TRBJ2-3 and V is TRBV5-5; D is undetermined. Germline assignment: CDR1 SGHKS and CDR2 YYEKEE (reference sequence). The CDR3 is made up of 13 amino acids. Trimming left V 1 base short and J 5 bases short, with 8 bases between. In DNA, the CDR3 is TGTGCCAGCAGCTTGCAACACGGAGATACGCAGTATTTT. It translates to CASSLQHGDTQYF.

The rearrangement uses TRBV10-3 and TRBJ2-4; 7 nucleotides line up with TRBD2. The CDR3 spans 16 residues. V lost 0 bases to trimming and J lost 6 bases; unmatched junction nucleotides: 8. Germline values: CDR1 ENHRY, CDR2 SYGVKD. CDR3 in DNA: TGTGCCATCAGTGAGTCCGTGGGAGGGACTGGAAACATTCAGTACTTC. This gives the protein CAISESVGGTGNIQYF.